The sequence of this T cell receptor beta chain was determined in a study of blood T cell repertoires in COVID-19. At the level of the study: PBMCs, B-cell-depleted T cells, or T cells were the source of the cDNA or gDNA that made up the material.

Trimming took off 2 bases at V and 9 bases at J, with 10 bases between the two ends. The germline V gene has CDR1 LGHNA and CDR2 YSLEER. There are 12 residues in the CDR3. This clone was found once. TCRdb keeps only in-frame clones here, not all; method: immunoSEQ multiplex PCR. The sample lists 250,000 or so clones, around nine tenths occurring once. The receptor was derived from a woman in her sixties or seventies with active or convalescent COVID-19. Sequenced input: peripheral blood. The V gene is TRBV4-3, the J gene TRBJ1-1, with D uncertain. In nucleotides, the CDR3 is TGCGCCAGCAGCCAAACCCGGTCCCAAGCTTTCTTT. It translates to CASSQTRSQAFF.